The 28 T cell receptor beta chains listed next were all sequenced from one sample in a study of cytomegalovirus exposure and HLA in healthy donors. This PCR relied on a set of 60 Vbeta primers and 13 Jbeta primers. Data came from immunoSEQ multiplex PCR; TCRdb stores just in-frame clones and leaves some out. Here the sample spans about 95,000 clones, around 73% being singletons. Sequenced: PBMCs. The source is a woman in her thirties or forties in good health and CMV-seropositive.

The V gene is TRBV9, the J gene TRBJ2-7, with 8 bases fitting TRBD2. Unmatched junction bases numbered 7, after V lost 6 bases and J lost 2 bases. From germline, CDR1 is SGDLS and CDR2 YYNGEE. This CDR3 region has 14 residues. The CDR3: CASITRGGAYEQYF. CDR3 bases: TGTGCCAGCATCACTCGGGGGGGGGCCTACGAGCAGTACTTC.

The CDR3 is CASSLSPGTGRPEAFF. The CDR3 bases are TGTGCCAGCAGCTTGTCACCCGGGACAGGGAGGCCTGAAGCTTTCTTT. This sequence joins TRBV7-6 and TRBJ1-1; 9 bases align to TRBD1. In germline, CDR1 is SGHVS, CDR2 FNYEAQ. V was clipped by 3 bases and J by 6 bases; unmatched bases: 11. This CDR3 has 16 residues.

Written as DNA, the CDR3 is TGTGCCAGTAGTATGGGACAGGGACATAATTCACCCCTCCACTTT. Encoded protein: CASSMGQGHNSPLHF. The rearrangement joins TRBV19 to TRBJ1-6, with 9 nucleotides matching TRBD1. Trimming cost V 3 bases and J 5 bases; bases outside gene matches: 2. The CDR3 extends over 15 amino acids. Germline lookup yields CDR1 LNHDA and CDR2 SQIVND (reference sequence).

The chain employs TRBV27 and TRBJ1-4, with 8 bases lining up with TRBD1. Germline CDR1 reads MNHEY; CDR2 reads SMNVEV (reference sequence). The CDR3 runs to 14 residues. The V and J ends lost 5 bases and 6 bases, in that order; junction bases with no gene match: 5. The CDR3 sequence: CASSPWDRHEKLFF. DNA of the CDR3: TGTGCCAGCAGTCCTTGGGACAGGCATGAAAAACTGTTTTTT.

The chain couples TRBV25-1 to TRBJ2-7; no clear D. V was cut by 8 bases and J by 3 bases, with 17 bases left in between. CDR1 is MGHDK and CDR2 is SYGVNS in the germline V gene. The CDR3 contains 14 residues. The CDR3 region is CASAPASYLYEQYF. The CDR3 DNA sequence: TGTGCCAGCGCCCCCGCCTCCTACCTCTACGAGCAGTACTTC.

The V gene is TRBV10-1, the J gene TRBJ2-1; 10 bases fit TRBD2. Germline V gives CDR1 WNHNN, CDR2 SYGVQD (reference sequence). Trimming cost V 2 bases and J 7 bases; bases outside gene matches: 5. The CDR3 is 15 amino acids. CDR3 residues: CASSEGISGRNEQFF. The CDR3 DNA is TGCGCCAGCAGTGAGGGAATTAGCGGGAGGAATGAGCAGTTCTTC.

The chain links TRBV5-4 to TRBJ1-1, with D uncertain. The CDR3 contains 10 residues. Germline V lookup: CDR1 SGHNT, CDR2 YYREEE (reference sequence). V lost 7 bases and J 7 bases, leaving 8 bases between the germline ends. The CDR3 spells CASGGNEAFF. In DNA, the CDR3 is TGTGCCAGCGGCGGGAATGAAGCTTTCTTT.

V usage is TRBV11-2 and J usage is TRBJ2-5; TRBD2 matches 13 bases. The germline V gene encodes CDR1 SGHAT and CDR2 FQNNGV. Germline trimming cut 3 bases from V and 5 bases from J; bases unmatched to any gene: 6. The CDR3 contains 16 residues. The CDR3 nucleotides read TGTGCCAGCAGCTTCGGGACTAGCGGGGCGCTGGAGACCCAGTACTTC. This codes for CASSFGTSGALETQYF.

This clone came up a few times. The chain recombines TRBV2 with TRBJ2-7; D is ambiguous. The V gene lost 3 bases and the J gene lost 1 base, with 13 bases spanning the gap. CDR3 size: 15 residues. Looked up from germline, CDR1 is SNHLY and CDR2 is FYNNEI. The CDR3 spells CASSEDRVGSYEQYF. The CDR3 nucleotides read TGTGCCAGCAGTGAGGATCGGGTCGGGTCCTACGAGCAGTACTTC.

This clone was detected a few times. The chain carries TRBV6-5 and TRBJ1-2; 7 bases are shared with TRBD1. Germline V gene sequence: CDR1 MNHEY, CDR2 SVGAGI. Trimming at V came to 0 bases and at J to 3 bases, leaving 7 bases not matched to a gene. This CDR3 has 16 amino acids. CDR3 residues: CASSYSLGGGDYGYTF. Written as DNA, the CDR3 is TGTGCCAGCAGTTACTCTTTAGGAGGGGGCGACTATGGCTACACCTTC.

The chain is built from TRBV28 and TRBJ2-7; D is unresolved. CDR1 is MDHEN, CDR2 SYDVKM, per germline. Trimming removed 2 bases from V and 7 bases from J, with 18 bases in between. The CDR3 sequence is 15 residues long. The CDR3 reads CASSLQESNSFEQYF. The CDR3, as DNA: TGTGCCAGCAGTTTACAAGAGTCAAATTCGTTTGAGCAGTACTTC.

This clone has just one count. CDR3 sequence (DNA): TGTGCCAGCAGCCAAGGAGCTAGCGGGAGGTGGGAACAAGAGACCCAGTACTTC. Residues: CASSQGASGRWEQETQYF. The chain uses TRBV4-2 and TRBJ2-5; 11 nucleotides align to TRBD2. Germline V gives CDR1 LGHNA, CDR2 YNFKEQ. CDR3 length: 18 amino acids. The V gene end was trimmed by 1 base and the J gene end by 2 bases; junction bases not matched to a gene: 9.

The chain carries TRBV7-9 and TRBJ2-5; tentative D call: TRBD2 (5 bases). The germline V and J ends were trimmed by 5 bases and 5 bases, with 15 bases remaining between them. There are 14 residues in the CDR3. The germline V gene has CDR1 SEHNR and CDR2 FQNEAQ (reference sequence). This chain's CDR3 is CASSDRTSGETQYF. The DNA of the CDR3 is TGTGCCAGCAGCGACCGGACTTCGGGGGAGACCCAGTACTTC.

CDR3 sequence: CASSTGPGLAGGTQYF. The CDR3 coding sequence is TGTGCCAGCAGCACCGGACCAGGTCTAGCGGGAGGTACGCAGTATTTT. The gene calls are TRBV7-2 and TRBJ2-3, with 11 nucleotides matching TRBD2. The CDR3 spans 16 residues. J lost 8 bases, V lost 5 bases, and 12 bases had no gene match. Germline-derived CDR1 and CDR2 are SGHTA and FQGNSA.

The chain joins TRBV19 to TRBJ1-1, with a tentative D call TRBD1 (5 bases). This CDR3 contains 15 residues. Deletions cut 4 bases from V and 1 base from J, with 13 bases between. Per germline, CDR1 LNHDA and CDR2 SQIVND (reference sequence). The chain's CDR3 is CASSTSQASNTEAFF. The CDR3 bases are TGTGCCAGTAGTACTTCACAGGCCTCGAACACTGAAGCTTTCTTT.

This clone was seen a few times. The gene calls are TRBV5-1 and TRBJ2-2, with D perhaps matching TRBD1 (5 bases). V was cut by 4 bases and J by 5 bases, with 15 bases left in between. The CDR3 length is 15 residues. Per germline, CDR1 SGHRS and CDR2 YFSETQ. The CDR3 DNA sequence: TGCGCCAGCAGCCGACAGCAAGAAAAGACCGGGGAGCTGTTTTTT. This codes for CASSRQQEKTGELFF.

The rearrangement links TRBV11-2 to TRBJ2-2; TRBD2 matches at 10 bases. Germline V gene data show CDR1 as SGHAT and CDR2 as FQNNGV. The CDR3 contains 15 residues. V lost 6 bases, J lost 2 bases, and 3 bases stayed unmatched. The DNA for the CDR3 is TGTGCCAGCAGGCGGACTAGCGGAAACACCGGGGAGCTGTTTTTT. Protein product: CASRRTSGNTGELFF.

The V and J genes are TRBV5-1 and TRBJ1-1, with D perhaps TRBD1 (5 bases). This CDR3 spans 18 amino acids. The germline CDR1 and CDR2 sequences are SGHRS and YFSETQ. Deletions cut 0 bases from V and 4 bases from J, with 22 bases between. CDR3 DNA: TGCGCCAGCAGCTTGGAACGGGGTTCCAGGGCCGGGAGCACTGAAGCTTTCTTT. Amino acids: CASSLERGSRAGSTEAFF.

The V and J genes are TRBV5-1 and TRBJ2-3; 7 bases are shared with TRBD2. The length of the CDR3 is 14 residues. J was trimmed by 0 bases and V by 7 bases; bases with no gene match: 5. Germline V lookup: CDR1 SGHRS, CDR2 YFSETQ. DNA for the CDR3: TGCGCCAGCGGAACACTAGCGAGCACAGATACGCAGTATTTT. Protein product: CASGTLASTDTQYF.

This clone was seen a few times. V is TRBV4-1 and J is TRBJ1-1; D is ambiguous. This CDR3 has 14 residues. V was clipped by 0 bases and J by 1 base, with 6 bases between them. Germline assignment: CDR1 MGHRA and CDR2 YSYEKL. CDR3 region: CASSQEIWNTEAFF. The DNA for the CDR3 is TGCGCCAGCAGCCAAGAAATATGGAACACTGAAGCTTTCTTT.

The chain is built from TRBV19 and TRBJ2-1; TRBD1 aligns across 7 bases. Losses at the gene ends were 3 bases for V and 3 bases for J; bases not matched to a gene: 5. Germline V gene data show CDR1 as LNHDA and CDR2 as SQIVND (reference sequence). The length of the CDR3 is 15 residues. The CDR3 protein is CASSIRGQIYNEQFF. In DNA form, the CDR3 reads TGTGCCAGTAGTATTCGGGGACAGATCTACAATGAGCAGTTCTTC. Using reference TRBV19 and TRBJ2-1 for the parts outside the CDR3, the full variable domain is DGGITQSPKYLFRKEGQNVTLSCEQNLNHDAMYWYRQDPGQGLRLIYYSQIVNDFQKGDIAEGYSVSREKKESFPLTVTSAQKNPTAFYLCASSIRGQIYNEQFFGPGTRLTVL.

This clone turned up a few times. The rearrangement joins TRBV10-3 to TRBJ1-3; 8 nucleotides agree with TRBD1. The CDR3 runs to 14 residues. Trimming at V came to 6 bases and at J to 6 bases, leaving 7 bases not matched to a gene. The V gene's germline CDR1 is ENHRY and CDR2 SYGVKD. CDR3 in amino acids: CAIRGQVGENTIYF. In DNA, the CDR3 is TGTGCCATCAGGGGACAGGTGGGAGAAAACACCATATATTTT.

This chain joins TRBV13 and TRBJ2-7; D is ambiguous. The germline V gene encodes CDR1 PRHDT and CDR2 FYEKMQ (reference sequence). This CDR3 region has 11 residues. Trimming pared 4 bases from V and 4 bases from J, leaving 5 bases between. CDR3 DNA sequence: TGTGCCAGCAGCTCCCGGTACGAGCAGTACTTC. Encoded protein: CASSSRYEQYF.

This sequence joins TRBV5-1 and TRBJ2-5; the match to TRBD1 covers 8 bases. V dropped 4 bases and J dropped 4; count of bases not matched to a gene: 6. This CDR3 is built from 14 residues. Germline V gene data show CDR1 as SGHRS and CDR2 as YFSETQ. CDR3 sequence: CASSLDRVGETQYF. The CDR3 bases are TGCGCCAGCAGCCTGGACAGGGTTGGAGAGACCCAGTACTTC. Full variable domain (remainder filled in from reference TRBV5-1 and TRBJ2-5): KAGVTQTPRYLIKTRGQQVTLSCSPISGHRSVSWYQQTPGQGLQFLFEYFSETQRNKGNFPGRFSGRQFSNSRSEMNVSTLELGDSALYLCASSLDRVGETQYFGPGTRLLVL.

This clone was seen a few times. The gene calls are TRBV14 and TRBJ1-2; D possibly corresponds to TRBD1 (6 bases). Germline-derived CDR1 and CDR2 are SGHDN and FVKESK. This CDR3 region has 13 residues. The germline V and J ends were trimmed by 3 bases and 8 bases, with 13 bases remaining between them. CDR3 sequence reads: CASSQRGLGGYTF. Here the CDR3 DNA reads TGTGCCAGCAGCCAGCGGGGGCTTGGCGGCTACACCTTC.

In its sample, this clone was seen once. V usage is TRBV27 and J usage is TRBJ2-2; 11 nucleotides agree with TRBD2. J gave up 1 base and V 6 bases, and 4 bases lay outside the gene matches. CDR1 is MNHEY and CDR2 is SMNVEV in the germline V gene (reference sequence). This CDR3 comprises 16 residues. As DNA, the CDR3 is TGTGCCAGCAGCCCTACTAGCGGGAGGAACACCGGGGAGCTGTTTTTT. As protein: CASSPTSGRNTGELFF.

The chain couples TRBV28 to TRBJ2-4, with 8 bases that match TRBD2. After removal of 10 bases from V and 2 bases from J, the junction contained 10 bases not matched to a gene. The germline gives CDR1 MDHEN, CDR2 SYDVKM. The CDR3 sequence is 15 residues long. The chain's CDR3 is CAINSGRGTKNIQYF. DNA for the CDR3: TGTGCCATCAACAGCGGGAGAGGTACCAAAAACATTCAGTACTTC.

The gene calls are TRBV5-1 and TRBJ2-3; tentatively, D is TRBD2 (6 bases). Germline V gene data show CDR1 as SGHRS and CDR2 as YFSETQ. This CDR3 spans 16 amino acids. V was pared by 4 bases and J by 0 bases, with 15 bases between. This CDR3 reads CASSPNGGASTDTQYF. The CDR3 DNA reads as TGCGCCAGCAGCCCGAACGGGGGTGCTAGCACAGATACGCAGTATTTT. Based on the CDR3 plus reference TRBV5-1 and TRBJ2-3, the full variable domain is KAGVTQTPRYLIKTRGQQVTLSCSPISGHRSVSWYQQTPGQGLQFLFEYFSETQRNKGNFPGRFSGRQFSNSRSEMNVSTLELGDSALYLCASSPNGGASTDTQYFGPGTRLTVL.